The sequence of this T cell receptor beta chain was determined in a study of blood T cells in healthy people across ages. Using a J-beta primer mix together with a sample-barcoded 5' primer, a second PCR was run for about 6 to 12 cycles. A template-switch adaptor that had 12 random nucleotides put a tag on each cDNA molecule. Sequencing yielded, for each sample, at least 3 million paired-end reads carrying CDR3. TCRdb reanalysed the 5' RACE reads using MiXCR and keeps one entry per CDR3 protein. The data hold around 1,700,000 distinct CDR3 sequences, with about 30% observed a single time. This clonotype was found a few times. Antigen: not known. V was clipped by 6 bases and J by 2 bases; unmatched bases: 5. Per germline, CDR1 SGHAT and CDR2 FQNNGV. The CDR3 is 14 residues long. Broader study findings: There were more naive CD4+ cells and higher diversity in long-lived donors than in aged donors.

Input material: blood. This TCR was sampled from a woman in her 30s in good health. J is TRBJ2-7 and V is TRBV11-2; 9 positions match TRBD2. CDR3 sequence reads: CASSWRGGAYEQYF. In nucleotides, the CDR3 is TGTGCCAGCAGTTGGCGGGGGGGCGCCTACGAGCAGTACTTC.